The next 3 T cell receptor beta chains were all read from a single sample in a study of T cells in Graves' hyperthyroidism and ophthalmopathy. Amplification of TCR beta CDR3 regions used RNA as the template. Initially, a first-round RT-PCR of the TCR CDR3 employed the HTBI primer set. TCRdb recomputed calls from the multiplex PCR reads with MiXCR, one row per CDR3 protein. The sample includes 370,000 or so distinct CDR3 sequences, approximately 14% of them seen just once. The sequenced material came from blood. The source is a young woman with Graves' hyperthyroidism that later progressed to Graves' ophthalmopathy.

This clonotype occurred a few times. The chain has TRBV19 and TRBJ1-3, with D possibly being TRBD1 (5 bases). The V end was cut by 7 bases, the J end by 0 bases, with 19 bases between. Looked up from germline, CDR1 is LNHDA and CDR2 is SQIVND (reference sequence). The CDR3 contains 17 residues. The CDR3 is CASIAQAYQYSGNTIYF. DNA for the CDR3: TGTGCCAGTATTGCACAGGCCTACCAATACTCTGGAAACACCATATATTTT.

This clonotype showed up many times. The J gene is TRBJ2-6, the V gene TRBV5-5, with 8 bases aligning to TRBD1. The CDR3 has 18 amino acids. Germline V gives CDR1 SGHKS, CDR2 YYEKEE (reference sequence). Trimming took 6 bases from V and 0 from J; bases not matched to a gene: 11. In nucleotides, the CDR3 is TGTGCCAGCACCCTCCGACAGGGGCTCAACTCTGGGGCCAACGTCCTGACTTTC. As protein: CASTLRQGLNSGANVLTF.

This clonotype came up many times. The chain carries TRBV5-1 and TRBJ2-1; TRBD2 aligns across 9 bases. Germline V lookup: CDR1 SGHRS, CDR2 YFSETQ. This CDR3 comprises 16 residues. J gave up 10 bases and V 3 bases, and 14 bases lay outside the gene matches. The CDR3: CASSSPGGRARQEQFF. The CDR3 coding sequence is TGCGCCAGCAGCTCCCCCGGCGGGAGGGCCAGGCAGGAGCAGTTCTTC. The variable domain in full, completed from reference TRBV5-1 and TRBJ2-1, reads KAGVTQTPRYLIKTRGQQVTLSCSPISGHRSVSWYQQTPGQGLQFLFEYFSETQRNKGNFPGRFSGRQFSNSRSEMNVSTLELGDSALYLCASSSPGGRARQEQFFGPGTRLTVL.